Each of the 21 T cell receptor beta chains below was sequenced from the same sample in a study of metastatic and nonmetastatic thyroid tumors. TCRdb re-called clones via MiXCR from the PCR reads. The profile shows tens of thousands of clones, over 15% of them singletons. Treatment of any kind had been given to no patient before thyroid surgery. The sequenced sample was blood. These receptors came from a female donor with papillary thyroid cancer or a benign thyroid nodule (not recorded which). Some clones in this sample may be carry-over from other donors' samples.

Comment on this clone: The conserved final phenylalanine or tryptophan is absent from the CDR3, which likely points to a read error. V usage is TRBV5-1 and J usage is TRBJ2-7; tentatively, D is TRBD2 (6 bases). Germline CDR1 is SGHRS and CDR2 is YFSETQ. The CDR3 totals 14 residues. In DNA, the CDR3 is TGCGCCAGCAGCTTGGGTCGGGACTCCTACAAGCAGTACTTG. It is translated as CASSLGRDSYKQYL.

This clone showed up just a few times. This chain joins TRBV6-1 and TRBJ1-2, with D perhaps matching TRBD1 (5 bases). CDR1 is MNHNS and CDR2 is SASEGT in the germline V gene. This CDR3 spans 13 amino acids. V lost 5 bases to trimming and J lost 2 bases, with 9 bases between them. The CDR3 protein is CASSRDANYGYTF. The DNA for the CDR3 is TGTGCCAGCAGTCGGGACGCAAACTATGGCTACACCTTC.

This clone has a count of ten or more. This rearrangement joins TRBV28 to TRBJ2-1; D unresolved. V lost 2 bases and J 8 bases, leaving 1 base between the germline ends. Germline CDR1 and CDR2: MDHEN and SYDVKM. The CDR3 consists of 10 residues. CDR3 DNA: TGTGCCAGCAGTTTAGATGAGCAGTTCTTC. Residues: CASSLDEQFF.

This clone was seen many times. The chain recombines TRBV10-1 with TRBJ1-1; D not resolved. CDR1 and CDR2 (germline): WNHNN, SYGVQD (reference sequence). This CDR3 has 13 amino acids. With 4 bases removed from V and 5 bases from J, the gap between germline ends came to 11 bases. CDR3 nucleotide sequence: TGCGCCAGCAGTGGGTCCCTTAGGACTGAAGCTTTCTTT. Its translation is CASSGSLRTEAFF.

This clone rates as medium-sized. The rearrangement joins TRBV20-1 to TRBJ2-7; tentatively, D is TRBD1 or TRBD2 (5 bases each). The CDR3 length is 13 residues. V lost 5 bases and J lost 2, with 13 bases in between. Germline-derived CDR1 and CDR2 are DFQATT and SNEGSKA (reference sequence). CDR3: CSAPRDLPYEQYF. In DNA form, the CDR3 reads TGCAGTGCTCCCCGGGACCTACCCTACGAGCAGTACTTC.

The genes are TRBV5-1 and TRBJ2-7, with TRBD2 matching over 9 bases. The trim removed 2 bases at V and 9 bases at J, leaving 9 bases unmatched. This CDR3 has 14 amino acids. Germline CDR1 is SGHRS and CDR2 is YFSETQ. Here the CDR3 DNA reads TGCGCCAGCAGCTTAAGCGGGAGGTCGGAGTGGCAGTACTTC. Its protein is CASSLSGRSEWQYF.

This clone appeared many times. V is TRBV4-1 and J is TRBJ1-4; no firm D call. The CDR3 length is 14 residues. Germline lookup yields CDR1 MGHRA and CDR2 YSYEKL. Trimming removed 4 bases at V and 3 bases at J, with 9 bases between. Here the CDR3 reads CASSPRGSNEKLFF. In DNA, the CDR3 is TGCGCCAGCAGCCCACGGGGTTCTAATGAAAAACTGTTTTTT.

This clone was found many times. This sequence joins TRBV5-1 and TRBJ1-3; possibly TRBD1 for D (5 bases). Germline CDR1 is SGHRS and CDR2 is YFSETQ. The CDR3 length is 12 residues. Trimming stripped 8 bases from V and 1 base from J, with 7 bases between. CDR3: CASTGSGNTIYF. The CDR3 DNA is TGCGCCAGTACAGGTTCTGGAAACACCATATATTTT.

This clone came up once. The rearrangement joins TRBV2 to TRBJ1-1; tentatively, D is TRBD1 (5 bases). The germline V gene encodes CDR1 SNHLY and CDR2 FYNNEI. There are 16 residues in the CDR3. V was shortened by 6 bases and J by 4 bases, with 21 bases between the two germline ends. The CDR3 is CASRGGTDALCTEAFF. The CDR3 nucleotides are TGTGCCAGCAGGGGGGGTACCGACGCGTTATGCACTGAAGCTTTCTTT.

This clone has a count of ten or more. This chain joins TRBV7-3 and TRBJ1-1, with D possibly being TRBD1 (5 bases). This CDR3 is 14 amino acids long. CDR1 and CDR2 (germline): SGHTA, FQGTGA. V was trimmed by 5 bases and J by 1 base, leaving 11 bases between them. CDR3 sequence: CASSLGGGNTEAFF. CDR3 coding DNA: TGTGCCAGCAGCCTGGGTGGGGGGAACACTGAAGCTTTCTTT. Full variable domain (outside the CDR3, taken from reference TRBV7-3 and TRBJ1-1): GAGVSQTPSNKVTEKGKYVELRCDPISGHTALYWYRQSLGQGPEFLIYFQGTGAADDSGLPNDRFFAVRPEGSVSTLKIQRTERGDSAVYLCASSLGGGNTEAFFGQGTRLTVV.

The sample holds many counts of this clone. The chain employs TRBV20-1 and TRBJ1-6; D gene unclear. V was trimmed by 0 bases and J by 5 bases, leaving 17 bases between them. From germline, CDR1 is DFQATT and CDR2 SNEGSKA (reference sequence). There are 17 residues in the CDR3. The CDR3 loop is CSARDLLKAGNNSPLHF. As DNA, the CDR3 is TGCAGTGCTAGAGATCTTTTAAAGGCAGGCAATAATTCACCCCTCCACTTT.

At least ten counts were recorded for this clone. The rearrangement links TRBV5-6 to TRBJ2-2; no firm D call. The CDR3 has 14 amino acids. The V gene's germline CDR1 is SGHDT and CDR2 YYEEEE. Deletions cut 1 base from V and 2 bases from J, with 6 bases between. The CDR3 region is CASSLCDNTGELFF. The DNA for the CDR3 is TGTGCCAGCAGCTTGTGTGATAACACCGGGGAGCTGTTTTTT.

The chain is built from TRBV11-2 and TRBJ2-7; D not resolved. CDR3 length: 14 amino acids. CDR1 and CDR2 from the germline V gene are SGHAT and FQNNGV. V dropped 3 bases and J dropped 3 bases, with 12 bases sitting between them. This CDR3 reads CASSFSSSVYEQYF. The DNA for the CDR3 is TGTGCCAGCAGCTTTAGCTCTTCCGTCTACGAGCAGTACTTC.

The J gene is TRBJ2-3, the V gene TRBV20-1; 7 bases align to TRBD2. The CDR3 runs to 14 residues. The V and J ends lost 0 bases and 5 bases, in that order; junction bases with no gene match: 5. Germline-derived CDR1 and CDR2 are DFQATT and SNEGSKA (reference sequence). The CDR3 loop is CSARDQRGRDTQYF. CDR3 sequence (DNA): TGCAGTGCTAGAGATCAGCGGGGAAGAGATACGCAGTATTTT.

This clone has a count of ten or more. The CDR3 region is CASSIGGFSREQYF. CDR3 nucleotide sequence: TGTGCCAGTAGTATAGGTGGGTTCAGCAGAGAGCAGTACTTC. This chain joins TRBV19 and TRBJ2-7; D uncertain. V was cut by 1 base and J by 7 bases, with 14 bases left in between. Germline V CDR1 and CDR2: LNHDA, SQIVND (reference sequence). CDR3 length: 14 amino acids.

Only a few counts were recorded for this clone. The junction departs from germline at one end; a sequencing error may be responsible. This CDR3 is CASSLWTGSESFF. CDR3 nucleotide sequence: TGTGCCAGCAGTTTATGGACAGGGTCTGAATCTTTCTTT. The V and J genes are TRBV28 and TRBJ1-1, with 7 bases matching TRBD1. Germline V gene lookup returns CDR1 MDHEN and CDR2 SYDVKM. The CDR3 extends over 13 amino acids.

Details on this clone: Additional DNA sequences in this sample encode the identical CDR3. The genes are TRBV3-1 and TRBJ1-2; D ambiguous. This CDR3 region has 13 residues. Germline CDR1 LGHDT, CDR2 YNNKEL (reference sequence). V shed 3 bases and J shed 3 bases, with 8 bases lying between them. DNA of the CDR3: TGTGCCAGCAGCCAGGCGGGTGACTATGGCTACACCTTC. Its protein is CASSQAGDYGYTF. Full variable domain (rest looked up from reference TRBV3-1 and TRBJ1-2): DTAVSQTPKYLVTQMGNDKSIKCEQNLGHDTMYWYKQDSKKFLKIMFSYNNKELIINETVPNRFSPKSPDKAHLNLHINSLELGDSAVYFCASSQAGDYGYTFGSGTRLTVV.

Concerning this clone itself: Other DNA sequences within the sample encode an identical CDR3. This sequence joins TRBV30 and TRBJ1-1; D not certain. This CDR3 is built from 12 residues. Germline CDR1 is GTSNPN and CDR2 is SVGIG (reference sequence). V lost 7 bases and J 4 bases, leaving 13 bases between the germline ends. The CDR3, as DNA: TGTGCCTTAGAGGGAAGGGCCACTGAAGCTTTCTTT. Amino acid sequence: CALEGRATEAFF.

The sample holds many counts of this clone. This chain joins TRBV6-5 and TRBJ1-1; weak D call: TRBD1 (5 bases). Germline V CDR1 and CDR2: MNHEY, SVGAGI. The CDR3 runs to 14 residues. Trimming shortened V by 2 bases and J by 1 base, and 8 bases separated the two germline ends. The CDR3: CASSYGGGNTEAFF. CDR3 DNA sequence: TGTGCCAGCAGTTACGGGGGGGGGAACACTGAAGCTTTCTTT.

This clone was found many times. The V call is TRBV27, the J call TRBJ2-1; 8 nucleotides line up with TRBD2. The germline V gene encodes CDR1 MNHEY and CDR2 SMNVEV (reference sequence). Losses at the gene ends were 6 bases for V and 5 bases for J; bases not matched to a gene: 9. The CDR3 runs to 15 residues. CDR3 amino acids: CASRRPGTSNNEQFF. The CDR3 DNA sequence: TGTGCCAGCAGGCGACCCGGGACTAGTAACAATGAGCAGTTCTTC.

In this sample, this clone turned up many times. V gene TRBV20-1 combines with J gene TRBJ1-1, with TRBD1 as a possible D gene (5 bases). Trimming stripped 4 bases from V and 4 bases from J, with 13 bases between. In germline, CDR1 is DFQATT, CDR2 SNEGSKA (reference sequence). CDR3 length: 13 amino acids. CDR3 sequence reads: CSAIRDVITEAFF. The DNA of the CDR3 is TGCAGTGCTATCCGGGACGTGATCACTGAAGCTTTCTTT.